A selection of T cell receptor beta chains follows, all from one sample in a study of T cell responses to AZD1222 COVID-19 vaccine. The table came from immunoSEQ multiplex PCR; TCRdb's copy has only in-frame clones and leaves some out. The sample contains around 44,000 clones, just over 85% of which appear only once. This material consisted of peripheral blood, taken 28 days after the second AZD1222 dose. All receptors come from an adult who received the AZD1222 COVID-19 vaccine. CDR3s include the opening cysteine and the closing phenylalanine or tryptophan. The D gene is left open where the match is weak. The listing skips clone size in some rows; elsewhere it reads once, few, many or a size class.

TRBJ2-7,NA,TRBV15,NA,CATSITPSNYEQYF,TGTGCCACCAGCATAACTCCCTCGAACTACGAGCAGTACTTC
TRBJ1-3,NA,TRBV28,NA,CASIPWGSSGNTIYF,TGTGCCAGTATTCCTTGGGGGAGCTCTGGAAACACCATATATTTT
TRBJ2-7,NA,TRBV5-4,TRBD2,CASSLGTSGSYEQYF,TGTGCCAGCAGCTTAGGGACTAGCGGGAGCTACGAGCAGTACTTC
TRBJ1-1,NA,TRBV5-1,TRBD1,CASSSAGGELRDSTEAFF,TGCGCCAGCAGCAGCGCAGGGGGCGAGTTGAGAGATAGCACTGAAGCTTTCTTT
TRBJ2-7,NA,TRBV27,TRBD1,CASSRDRTYEQYF,TGTGCCAGCAGTAGGGACAGAACCTACGAGCAGTACTTC
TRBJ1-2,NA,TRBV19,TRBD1,CASSIDPRTGERRYTF,TGTGCCAGTAGTATAGATCCTCGGACAGGGGAGCGGCGCTACACCTTC
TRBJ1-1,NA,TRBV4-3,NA,CASSQARMVNTEAFF,TGCGCCAGCAGCCAAGCTCGGATGGTGAACACTGAAGCTTTCTTT
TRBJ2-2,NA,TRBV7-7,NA,CASSPRQANTGELFF,TGTGCCAGCAGCCCCCGACAGGCGAACACCGGGGAGCTGTTTTTT
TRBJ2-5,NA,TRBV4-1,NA,CASSQASGPVLQETQYF,TGCGCCAGCAGCCAAGCGAGTGGGCCGGTCCTGCAAGAGACCCAGTACTTC
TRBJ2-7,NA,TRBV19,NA,CASSIDRSPLRGQYF,TGTGCCAGTAGTATAGATCGAAGCCCACTACGCGGGCAGTACTTC
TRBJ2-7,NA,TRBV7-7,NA,CASSPGQIYEQYF,TGTGCCAGCAGCCCAGGACAGATCTACGAGCAGTACTTC
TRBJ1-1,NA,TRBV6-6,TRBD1,CASSYPGQGNTEAFF,TGTGCCAGCAGTTACCCGGGACAGGGGAACACTGAAGCTTTCTTT
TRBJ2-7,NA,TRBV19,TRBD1,CATRIGDRPYEQYF,TGTGCCACCCGGATCGGGGACAGACCTTACGAGCAGTACTTC
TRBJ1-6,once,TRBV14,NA,CASSQGAGYYNSPLHF,TGTGCCAGCAGCCAAGGGGCGGGGTACTATAATTCACCCCTCCACTTT
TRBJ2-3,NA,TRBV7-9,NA,CASSPNTDTQYF,TGTGCCAGCAGCCCGAACACAGATACGCAGTATTTT
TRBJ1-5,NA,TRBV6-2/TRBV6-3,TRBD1,CASSYFRTGVDQPQHF,TGTGCCAGCAGTTACTTCCGGACAGGGGTCGATCAGCCCCAGCATTTT
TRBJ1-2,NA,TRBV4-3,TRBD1,CASSQAQGVYGYTF,TGCGCCAGCAGCCAAGCCCAGGGGGTTTATGGCTACACCTTC
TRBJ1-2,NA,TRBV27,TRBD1,CASSSFGRGRGLEGYTF,TGTGCCAGCAGTTCTTTTGGCAGGGGGCGTGGGTTGGAAGGCTACACCTTC
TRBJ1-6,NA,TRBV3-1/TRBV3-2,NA,CASSQEVTYNSPLHF,TGTGCCAGCAGCCAAGAGGTTACTTATAATTCACCCCTCCACTTT
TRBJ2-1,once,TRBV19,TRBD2,CASTARLAGANEQFF,TGTGCCAGTACCGCCCGACTAGCGGGAGCTAATGAGCAGTTCTTC
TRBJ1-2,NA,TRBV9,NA,CASSPGVGGYTF,TGTGCCAGCAGCCCCGGGGTTGGGGGCTACACCTTC
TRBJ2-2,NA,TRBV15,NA,CATSGGQGLNTGELFF,TGTGCCACCAGCGGTGGACAGGGACTAAACACCGGGGAGCTGTTTTTT
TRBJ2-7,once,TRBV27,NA,CASSLGLNSYEQYF,TGTGCCAGCAGTTTGGGACTGAATTCCTACGAGCAGTACTTC
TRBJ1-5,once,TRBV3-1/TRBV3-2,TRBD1,CASSLQGDQPQHF,TGTGCCAGCAGCCTCCAGGGGGATCAGCCCCAGCATTTT